This T cell receptor beta chain was obtained from a study of blood T cell repertoires in COVID-19. Germline lookup yields CDR1 MNHEY and CDR2 SVGAGI. V was clipped by 4 bases and J by 8 bases; unmatched bases: 14. This CDR3 contains 16 residues. Assay used: immunoSEQ multiplex PCR; TCRdb lists only in-frame clones, some missing. The sample has 52,000 or so clones; more than 90% are singletons. This clone was recorded once. The clonotype comes from an elderly woman with acute or convalescent COVID-19. The rearrangement joins TRBV6-5 to TRBJ2-4; 7 bases are a match to TRBD1. Sequenced material: peripheral blood. CDR3 residues: CASSSTGAMNWDIQYF. The CDR3 DNA follows: TGTGCCAGCAGTTCAACAGGGGCTATGAACTGGGACATTCAGTACTTC.